Listed here are 18 T cell receptor beta chains from one sample, sequenced in a study of human T cells and chemical hapten exposure. Using its own MiXCR run on the 5' RACE reads, TCRdb lists one record per CDR3 protein. The data contain about 120,000 distinct CDR3 sequences, 15% to 20% of them seen just once; the ten biggest clones take up approximately 3%. Whole blood that had not been fractionated was the source of extracted total RNA. The source is a human donor in good health.

This sequence joins TRBV28 and TRBJ1-1; D is unclear. V was clipped by 6 bases and J by 1 base, with 9 bases between them. The CDR3 runs to 13 residues. CDR1 is MDHEN and CDR2 is SYDVKM in the germline V gene. CDR3 in amino acids: CASSHGRNTEAFF. DNA for the CDR3: TGTGCCAGCAGCCATGGACGGAACACTGAAGCTTTCTTT.

The chain recombines TRBV5-6 with TRBJ2-2; a weak D match, TRBD1 (5 bases). The V gene lost 0 bases and the J gene lost 2 bases, with 8 bases spanning the gap. CDR3 size: 15 residues. Germline values: CDR1 SGHDT, CDR2 YYEEEE. CDR3 residues: CASSLGQINTGELFF. DNA for the CDR3: TGTGCCAGCAGCTTGGGACAGATCAACACCGGGGAGCTGTTTTTT.

This clonotype was found a few times. The CDR3 nucleotides are TGTGCCAGCAGTTTTCGTGAAAAACTGTTTTTT. This translates into CASSFREKLFF. The chain links TRBV12-3 or TRBV12-4 to TRBJ1-4; D is unclear. Trimming shortened V by 3 bases and J by 7 bases, and 3 bases separated the two germline ends. The CDR3 has 11 amino acids.

This sequence joins TRBV13 and TRBJ2-5, with 11 bases identical to TRBD1. Germline V gene data show CDR1 as PRHDT and CDR2 as FYEKMQ (reference sequence). This CDR3 has 15 amino acids. V shed 3 bases and J 7 bases; nucleotides not matched to a gene: 7. CDR3 bases: TGTGCCAGCAGCTTCGGACAGGGGGCTTTGGGGACCCAGTACTTC. Amino acid sequence: CASSFGQGALGTQYF.

This clonotype was seen a few times. The CDR3 is CASSRTGLDTQYF. The CDR3, as DNA: TGTGCCAGCAGTAGGACAGGGCTGGATACGCAGTATTTT. This chain links TRBV27 with TRBJ2-3, with 8 bases identical to TRBD1. Germline lookup yields CDR1 MNHEY and CDR2 SMNVEV (reference sequence). V lost 5 bases to trimming and J lost 6 bases; unmatched junction nucleotides: 4. The CDR3 loop spans 13 amino acids.

This chain uses TRBV28 with TRBJ1-5, with no clear D. Deletions cut 8 bases from V and 1 base from J, with 6 bases between. The V gene's germline CDR1 is MDHEN and CDR2 SYDVKM. This CDR3 has 12 residues. In nucleotides, the CDR3 is TGTGCCAGCGGACGAAGCAATCAGCCCCAGCATTTT. Translation: CASGRSNQPQHF.

The V and J genes are TRBV7-2 and TRBJ2-2, with a weak D call TRBD2 (6 bases). The length of the CDR3 is 16 residues. Per germline, CDR1 SGHTA and CDR2 FQGNSA. V was clipped by 2 bases and J by 2 bases, with 12 bases between them. The chain's CDR3 is CASSLSGTYNTGELFF. In DNA, the CDR3 is TGTGCCAGCAGCTTATCAGGGACTTATAACACCGGGGAGCTGTTTTTT.

The chain carries TRBV28 and TRBJ1-5; no firm D call. CDR1 and CDR2 from the germline V gene are MDHEN and SYDVKM. The V end lost 8 bases, the J end lost 1 base, and 12 bases lay between the germline ends. The CDR3 is 14 residues long. The CDR3: CASWAVVSNQPQHF. As DNA, the CDR3 is TGTGCCAGCTGGGCAGTCGTGAGCAATCAGCCCCAGCATTTT.

The chain recombines TRBV5-1 with TRBJ2-3; D may be TRBD2 (6 bases). Trimming took 0 bases from V and 6 from J, leaving 11 bases between them. From germline, CDR1 is SGHRS and CDR2 YFSETQ. This CDR3 has 14 amino acids. The CDR3 DNA reads TGCGCCAGCAGCTTGGACGGAGGGGTGGATACGCAGTATTTT. Amino acid sequence: CASSLDGGVDTQYF.

The chain carries TRBV28 and TRBJ1-5; D unresolved. This CDR3 is 15 amino acids long. V shed 2 bases and J shed 4 bases, with 12 bases lying between them. Germline V gene sequence: CDR1 MDHEN, CDR2 SYDVKM. In nucleotides, the CDR3 is TGTGCCAGCAGTTTAGCGACGACGGATAATCAGCCCCAGCATTTT. It is translated as CASSLATTDNQPQHF.

J is TRBJ2-1 and V is TRBV7-9; D unresolved. This CDR3 contains 15 residues. V dropped 5 bases and J dropped 4 bases, with 15 bases sitting between them. Germline V gene lookup returns CDR1 SEHNR and CDR2 FQNEAQ (reference sequence). The CDR3 spells CASSISERSYNEQFF. CDR3 in DNA: TGTGCCAGCAGCATATCGGAACGATCATACAATGAGCAGTTCTTC.

The V gene is TRBV28, the J gene TRBJ2-3; 12 nucleotides agree with TRBD2. In germline, CDR1 is MDHEN, CDR2 SYDVKM. This CDR3 has 14 amino acids. Unmatched junction bases numbered 5, after V lost 10 bases and J lost 3 bases. The CDR3 DNA reads as TGTGCCACCGCCGGACTAGCGGGGACAGATACGCAGTATTTT. Its protein product is CATAGLAGTDTQYF.

In this sample, this clonotype turned up a few times. V is TRBV9 and J is TRBJ1-4; 9 bases are a match to TRBD1. The germline CDR1 and CDR2 sequences are SGDLS and YYNGEE. The CDR3 runs to 17 residues. Losses at the gene ends were 0 bases for V and 8 bases for J; bases not matched to a gene: 11. CDR3: CASSVESTGQGGEKLFF. CDR3 DNA sequence: TGTGCCAGCAGCGTAGAATCGACGGGACAGGGAGGAGAAAAACTGTTTTTT.

V gene TRBV30 combines with J gene TRBJ2-2; 7 nucleotides align to TRBD1. The germline V gene encodes CDR1 GTSNPN and CDR2 SVGIG (reference sequence). Unmatched junction bases numbered 10, after V lost 6 bases and J lost 0 bases. The CDR3 consists of 16 residues. The CDR3 sequence is CACARQGTPNTGELFF. The DNA of the CDR3 is TGTGCCTGCGCTAGACAGGGTACCCCGAACACCGGGGAGCTGTTTTTT.

The chain is built from TRBV14 and TRBJ2-2; 13 positions match TRBD2. CDR3 length: 17 amino acids. Per germline, CDR1 SGHDN and CDR2 FVKESK. V gave up 4 bases and J gave up 5 bases; unmatched junction bases: 7. The CDR3 loop is CASSRQGLAGVTGELFF. The CDR3 DNA sequence: TGTGCCAGCAGCCGGCAAGGACTAGCGGGAGTTACCGGGGAGCTGTTTTTT.

The chain has TRBV28 and TRBJ2-7, with a weak D call TRBD1 (5 bases). Trimming removed 3 bases at V and 1 base at J, with 13 bases between. CDR1 MDHEN and CDR2 SYDVKM come from the germline V gene. The CDR3 is 15 amino acids. The CDR3 DNA reads TGTGCCAGCAGTTTGTCCCCCAGGGTTTCCTACGAGCAGTACTTC. Its translation: CASSLSPRVSYEQYF. Drawing the rest from reference TRBV28 and TRBJ2-7, the complete variable domain is DVKVTQSSRYLVKRTGEKVFLECVQDMDHENMFWYRQDPGLGLRLIYFSYDVKMKEKGDIPEGYSVSREKKERFSLILESASTNQTSMYLCASSLSPRVSYEQYFGPGTRLTVT.

This clonotype was seen a handful of times. The chain is built from TRBV29-1 and TRBJ1-1, with 9 bases matching TRBD1. V lost 5 bases and J lost 7; bases outside the gene matches: 11. The CDR3 contains 14 residues. Germline V gene sequence: CDR1 SQVTM, CDR2 ANQGSEA. The CDR3 DNA sequence: TGCAGCGTTCTGGGGGACAGGGCGTGGAGTGAAGCTTTCTTT. This codes for CSVLGDRAWSEAFF.

This chain uses TRBV28 with TRBJ2-7; 7 bases map to TRBD2. The junction had 8 bases not matched to a gene; V was cut back by 5 bases and J by 1 base. From germline, CDR1 is MDHEN and CDR2 SYDVKM. The CDR3 is 15 residues long. This CDR3 is CASSLRGSLSYEQYF. Here the CDR3 DNA reads TGTGCCAGCAGTCTGCGGGGGTCCTTATCCTACGAGCAGTACTTC.